This is a list of T cell receptor beta chains from one sample in a study of T cells in Graves' hyperthyroidism and ophthalmopathy. TCRdb passed the multiplex PCR reads through MiXCR, listing each CDR3 protein once. Of 700,000 or so distinct CDR3 sequences in the sample, about 15% were seen once. The sample taken for sequencing was blood. These receptors were taken from a man aged 18 to 29 with Graves' hyperthyroidism. The conserved cysteine and the conserved F or W are not part of the CDR3 here. A row's size may be missing; if present it is once, few, many or a size class.

abundance	v_gene	CDR3aa
.	TRBV5-6	ASSLRGAEETQY
.	TRBV3-1	ASSQAHANVLT
many	TRBV3-1	ASGDRASNEQF
.	TRBV12-3/TRBV12-4	ASSFRPGPGLKTQY
.	TRBV12-3/TRBV12-4	ASSSLGRTYEQY
few	TRBV7-2	ASSLSQTYEQY
few	TRBV9	ASSVIAGELF
.	TRBV7-9	ASTSGVGFEKLF
.	TRBV9	ASSARDRQETQY
many	TRBV20-1	SAPGTSGGYPYEQY
.	TRBV30	AWGASSGNTIY
many	TRBV6-2/TRBV6-3	ASSPRGVKASGEQY
.	TRBV6-2/TRBV6-3	ASSYSGLRGEQY
once	TRBV6-2/TRBV6-3	ASTTGPGNNSPLH
few	TRBV30	AWGHLNTEAF
many	TRBV6-1	ASSEGLFLSTDTQY
many	TRBV27	ASSPEDRNGYT
.	TRBV18	ASSSTGWYEQY
many	TRBV27	ASSPLSGQGYSAQY
many	TRBV28	ASTRSTVNYGYT
.	TRBV12-3/TRBV12-4	ASRTRDRGMMNTEAF
.	TRBV7-2	ASSLVTGGFVAKNIQY
many	TRBV28	ASSEIAETDTQY
few	TRBV7-2	ASSLTAENEQF
few	TRBV25-1	ASSESGKDEYGYT
few	TRBV12-3/TRBV12-4	ASSLGTKDTQY
.	TRBV12-3/TRBV12-4	ASSKTTRNYGYT
.	TRBV20-1	SARGTSASTIQETQY
many	TRBV7-2	ASSPLGTYEQY
few	TRBV20-1	SASPGTYNEQF
.	TRBV19	ASRRTGIGYT